Described below is a single T cell receptor (beta chain) sequence and its context. This CDR3 has 16 amino acids. V gave up 2 bases and J gave up 4 bases, with 15 bases separating them. Germline values: CDR1 SGHTA, CDR2 FQGNSA. This entry belongs to a study of blood T cell repertoires in COVID-19. Produced via immunoSEQ multiplex PCR; TCRdb's table is partial and in-frame only. The profile shows 90,000 to 120,000 clones, about 90% of them singletons. Material for sequencing was peripheral blood. This chain links TRBV7-2 with TRBJ1-3, with a weak D call TRBD1 (6 bases). The sequence derives from a man aged 40-50 years with active or convalescent COVID-19. CDR3 in amino acids: CASSLSPPGAGNTIYF. The CDR3, as DNA: TGTGCCAGCAGCTTATCACCCCCAGGGGCCGGAAACACCATATATTTT.